The 25 T cell receptor beta chains presented below share a single source sample, sequenced in a study of OX40 agonist ivuxolimab in advanced cancers. Data came from immunoSEQ multiplex PCR; TCRdb stores just in-frame clones and leaves some out. The sample has about 60,000 clones, 85% to 90% seen once. This specimen was CD4+ or CD8+ T cells sorted from blood, taken in a trial of the OX40 agonist ivuxolimab. These receptors originate from an adult with an advanced solid tumor such as melanoma, head and neck, liver or kidney cancer.

The chain combines TRBV9 with TRBJ1-3; the match to TRBD1 covers 7 bases. The germline V gene has CDR1 SGDLS and CDR2 YYNGEE. This CDR3 region has 18 residues. V lost 4 bases to trimming and J lost 0 bases; unmatched junction nucleotides: 13. Written as DNA, the CDR3 is TGTGCCAGCAGCTTCACCCAGGGACAGCCGTTCTCTGGAAACACCATATATTTT. It encodes CASSFTQGQPFSGNTIYF. Variable domain in full (rest from reference TRBV9 and TRBJ1-3): DSGVTQTPKHLITATGQRVTLRCSPRSGDLSVYWYQQSLDQGLQFLIQYYNGEERAKGNILERFSAQQFPDLHSELNLSSLELGDSALYFCASSFTQGQPFSGNTIYFGEGSWLTVV.

This sequence joins TRBV6-1 and TRBJ2-7; perhaps TRBD2 as D (5 bases). This CDR3 is 15 amino acids long. V gave up 3 bases and J gave up 6 bases, with 18 bases separating them. The germline gives CDR1 MNHNS, CDR2 SASEGT. CDR3 nucleotide sequence: TGTGCCAGCAGTGAGGCCGGGCTAGCAGGTGGCGAGCAGTACTTC. This encodes CASSEAGLAGGEQYF.

This clone was observed a single time. DNA for the CDR3: TGTGCCAGCAGCTACAGGGGGCAAGAGACCCAGTACTTC. Translated, it gives CASSYRGQETQYF. The genes are TRBV5-6 and TRBJ2-5; 8 bases are shared with TRBD1. The CDR3 spans 13 residues. Trimming cost V 3 bases and J 2 bases; bases outside gene matches: 0. Germline CDR1 is SGHDT and CDR2 is YYEEEE. Looking up the rest from reference TRBV5-6 and TRBJ2-5 gives the full variable domain: DAGVTQSPTHLIKTRGQQVTLRCSPKSGHDTVSWYQQALGQGPQFIFQYYEEEERQRGNFPDRFSGHQFPNYSSELNVNALLLGDSALYLCASSYRGQETQYFGPGTRLLVL.

The chain has TRBV5-1 and TRBJ1-2, with D possibly matching TRBD1 (6 bases). Trimming cost V 5 bases and J 2 bases, with 16 bases left between them. This CDR3 has 15 amino acids. CDR1 is SGHRS, CDR2 YFSETQ, per germline. DNA for the CDR3: TGCGCCAGCAGTGAGGGGGGAGGTTGGAACTATGGCTACACCTTC. It codes for CASSEGGGWNYGYTF.

The rearrangement joins TRBV2 to TRBJ1-1; D is ambiguous. The germline V gene has CDR1 SNHLY and CDR2 FYNNEI. The V gene lost 2 bases and the J gene lost 8 bases, with 6 bases spanning the gap. The CDR3 runs 11 residues. For the CDR3, the DNA is TGTGCCAGCAGTGAACCAGAAGAAGCTTTCTTT. This encodes CASSEPEEAFF.

The V call is TRBV6-5, the J call TRBJ1-2; tentative D call: TRBD1 (5 bases). CDR1 is MNHEY, CDR2 SVGAGI, per germline. The germline V and J ends were trimmed by 8 bases and 3 bases, with 13 bases remaining between them. CDR3 length equals 13 residues. The CDR3 protein is CASGPGPDYGYTF. The DNA of the CDR3 is TGTGCCAGCGGCCCGGGACCTGACTATGGCTACACCTTC.

This chain connects TRBV11-3 to TRBJ2-5; tentative D call: TRBD1 (5 bases). Trimming left V 7 bases short and J 5 bases short, with 14 bases between. This CDR3 region has 13 residues. Germline V gene lookup returns CDR1 SGHNT and CDR2 YENEEA. CDR3 sequence reads: CASKAGQGETQYF. The CDR3, as DNA: TGTGCCAGCAAGGCAGGGCAGGGTGAGACCCAGTACTTC.

This clone appeared once. The gene calls are TRBV2 and TRBJ2-3; D is ambiguous. The CDR3 is 13 residues long. V was pared by 6 bases and J by 3 bases, with 10 bases between. Germline V gene sequence: CDR1 SNHLY, CDR2 FYNNEI. The CDR3 here is CASRETETDTQYF. CDR3 nucleotides: TGTGCCAGCAGGGAGACGGAAACAGATACGCAGTATTTT.

The chain uses TRBV6-5 and TRBJ1-2; 8 nucleotides line up with TRBD1. The CDR3 has 14 amino acids. After removal of 6 bases from V and 8 bases from J, the junction contained 11 bases not matched to a gene. Germline CDR1 MNHEY, CDR2 SVGAGI. CDR3 amino acids: CASRLQTGVGGYTF. The CDR3 nucleotides read TGTGCCAGCAGACTACAGACAGGGGTAGGCGGCTACACCTTC.

The V gene is TRBV10-3, the J gene TRBJ1-2; possible D gene TRBD1, 6 bases. Germline V gives CDR1 ENHRY, CDR2 SYGVKD. The V end was cut by 1 base, the J end by 3 bases, with 9 bases between. This CDR3 is 14 amino acids long. The CDR3 nucleotides read TGTGCCATCAGTGAGTTCAGGGGAGACTATGGCTACACCTTC. This gives the protein CAISEFRGDYGYTF.

This chain joins TRBV9 and TRBJ1-3, with D hard to call. Germline V gene lookup returns CDR1 SGDLS and CDR2 YYNGEE. V was clipped by 0 bases and J by 2 bases, with 6 bases between them. This CDR3 is built from 14 residues. This chain's CDR3 is CASSVGGTGNTIYF. Written as DNA, the CDR3 is TGTGCCAGCAGCGTAGGCGGGACTGGAAACACCATATATTTT.

V usage is TRBV5-8 and J usage is TRBJ2-2; perhaps TRBD1 as D (6 bases). Germline V gene data show CDR1 as SGHTS and CDR2 as YDEGEE. The CDR3 is made up of 15 amino acids. V was trimmed by 2 bases and J by 7 bases, leaving 15 bases between them. CDR3 nucleotides: TGTGCCAGCAGCTTCGGCAGGGGTGGTAACGGGGAGCTGTTTTTT. Protein product: CASSFGRGGNGELFF.

The chain combines TRBV28 with TRBJ1-2; TRBD1 aligns across 8 bases. Germline V gene data show CDR1 as MDHEN and CDR2 as SYDVKM. The CDR3 has 14 residues. The J segment lost 6 bases and the V segment lost 3 bases, leaving 6 bases of the junction unmatched. This chain's CDR3 is CASSLVDRGNGYTF. CDR3 DNA: TGTGCCAGCAGTTTGGTCGACAGGGGTAATGGCTACACCTTC.

In DNA form, the CDR3 reads TGCGCCAGCAGTGAAGGACTGGGCAGAGGAGCTTTCTTT. It specifies CASSEGLGRGAFF. V and J are TRBV10-2 and TRBJ1-1; no definite D call. V gave up 3 bases and J gave up 10 bases, with 15 bases separating them. This CDR3 has 13 amino acids. Germline V lookup: CDR1 WSHSY, CDR2 SAAADI.

The rearrangement uses TRBV21-1 and TRBJ2-7; TRBD1, the D gene given by the table, was not confirmed from the DNA. TRBV21-1 corresponds to a pseudogene. The CDR3 spans 14 residues. CDR3 nucleotides: TGTGCCAGCAGCACACCCCCGGGACAGAGGGAGCAGTACTTC. Translating it yields CASSTPPGQREQYF.

The rearrangement uses TRBV5-4 and TRBJ2-6; 9 positions match TRBD1. Germline CDR1 reads SGHNT; CDR2 reads YYREEE (reference sequence). This CDR3 has 18 amino acids. V was pared by 3 bases and J by 3 bases, with 10 bases of the junction left unmatched. CDR3 DNA: TGTGCCAGCAGCTACAAAACCGGGACAGGGCTTGGGGCCAACGTCCTGACTTTC. It translates to CASSYKTGTGLGANVLTF.

This clone was counted only a few times. The chain links TRBV27 to TRBJ2-2; 9 bases agree with TRBD1. V lost 4 bases and J lost 8; bases outside the gene matches: 11. The CDR3 consists of 16 residues. The germline V gene encodes CDR1 MNHEY and CDR2 SMNVEV (reference sequence). This CDR3 is CASSSRGTGRVGELFF. The CDR3 DNA sequence: TGTGCCAGCAGTTCCCGAGGGACAGGGCGAGTTGGGGAGCTGTTTTTT.

The chain carries TRBV6-5 and TRBJ2-7; D gene unclear. The CDR3 has 10 amino acids. Germline V gives CDR1 MNHEY, CDR2 SVGAGI. V lost 8 bases and J lost 2, with 4 bases in between. Here the CDR3 reads CASGTYEQYF. CDR3 nucleotides: TGTGCCAGCGGGACCTACGAGCAGTACTTC.

This chain uses TRBV9 with TRBJ1-2; 7 bases are a match to TRBD1. J was trimmed by 4 bases and V by 2 bases; bases with no gene match: 8. The CDR3 sequence is 15 residues long. CDR1 and CDR2 from the germline V gene are SGDLS and YYNGEE. The chain's CDR3 is CASSVQAGTAYGYTF. In DNA form, the CDR3 reads TGTGCCAGCAGCGTGCAGGCCGGGACAGCCTATGGCTACACCTTC.

The chain's CDR3 is CASSSYTGVGTEAFF. The CDR3 DNA is TGTGCCAGCAGCTCATACACAGGGGTAGGAACTGAAGCTTTCTTT. This chain connects TRBV7-2 to TRBJ1-1, with TRBD1 matching 7 bases. Germline CDR1 reads SGHTA; CDR2 reads FQGNSA. The CDR3 is made up of 15 amino acids. With 4 bases clipped from V and 5 bases from J, the junction kept 10 bases outside the gene matches.

This clone is medium-sized by share. J is TRBJ1-1 and V is TRBV5-1, with D perhaps matching TRBD1 (5 bases). Per the germline V gene, CDR1 is SGHRS and CDR2 is YFSETQ. The CDR3 is 15 residues long. V lost 3 bases, J lost 1 base, and 13 bases lay in between. The CDR3 coding sequence is TGCGCCAGCAGCTCGGCAGGGTCCGGGAACACTGAAGCTTTCTTT. Amino acids: CASSSAGSGNTEAFF. Looking up the rest from reference TRBV5-1 and TRBJ1-1 gives the full variable domain: KAGVTQTPRYLIKTRGQQVTLSCSPISGHRSVSWYQQTPGQGLQFLFEYFSETQRNKGNFPGRFSGRQFSNSRSEMNVSTLELGDSALYLCASSSAGSGNTEAFFGQGTRLTVV.

The V gene is TRBV29-1, the J gene TRBJ2-2; tentatively, D is TRBD2 (5 bases). The CDR3 spans 11 residues. In germline, CDR1 is SQVTM, CDR2 ANQGSEA. The ends were cut back, 4 bases at V and 6 bases at J, with 6 bases in the middle. In nucleotides, the CDR3 is TGCAGCGTTGCCGGGGCCGGGGAGCTGTTTTTT. Amino acids: CSVAGAGELFF.

V gene TRBV28 combines with J gene TRBJ2-4; a possible D gene is TRBD2 (5 bases). This CDR3 region has 14 residues. Per germline, CDR1 MDHEN and CDR2 SYDVKM. V was cut by 6 bases and J by 7 bases, with 16 bases left in between. The CDR3 sequence: CASRPGRFRNIQYF. Written as DNA, the CDR3 is TGTGCCAGCAGACCGGGGAGATTCCGGAACATTCAGTACTTC.

The chain uses TRBV14 and TRBJ2-3; D uncertain. Germline loops: CDR1 SGHDN, CDR2 FVKESK. CDR3 size: 13 residues. V was trimmed by 4 bases and J by 5 bases, leaving 10 bases between them. The CDR3 loop is CASSRLVQDTQYF. Written as DNA, the CDR3 is TGTGCCAGCAGCCGTTTGGTCCAAGATACGCAGTATTTT.

The chain has TRBV5-1 and TRBJ1-2, with D unresolved. The CDR3 consists of 12 residues. Germline CDR1 SGHRS, CDR2 YFSETQ. Trimming took off 4 bases at V and 0 bases at J, with 4 bases between the two ends. The CDR3 here is CASSAANYGYTF. The CDR3, as DNA: TGCGCCAGCAGCGCCGCTAACTATGGCTACACCTTC.